This T cell receptor beta chain came from a study of cytomegalovirus exposure and HLA in healthy donors. The CDR3 sequence is 17 residues long. Germline CDR1 and CDR2: SGHVS and FQNEAQ. The V gene end was trimmed by 3 bases and the J gene end by 7 bases; junction bases not matched to a gene: 15. The PCR made use of 60 Vbeta and 13 Jbeta primers. Assay: immunoSEQ multiplex PCR; the TCRdb copy retains only in-frame clones and omits some. The profile shows approximately 190,000 clones, 77% of them singletons. This clone was counted a single time. What it binds is not known. Study results and limitations: TRBV6-2, TRBV6-3 and some other V segments were unresolvable in 87-base-pair reads. The authors later found TCR association rates varying by HLA locus, with DRB1 most and HLA-C fewest. Only CMV serostatus was available as immune exposure information.

The receptor comes from a woman in her thirties in good health and CMV-seropositive. The chain employs TRBV7-8 and TRBJ1-5; 7 bases fit TRBD1. Sequenced sample: PBMCs. The CDR3 DNA reads as TGTGCCAGCAGCTTGGGGGGTATAGGGGGCTTTATCCAGCCCCAGCATTTT. Amino acid sequence: CASSLGGIGGFIQPQHF.